This T cell receptor (beta chain) was captured by sequencing in a study of identical twins. A word on this clonotype: Its specificity is not known.

Healthy Caucasians were all of the donors. CDR3 length: 15 residues. V shed 0 bases, J shed 6 bases, and the junction held 6 bases outside the gene matches. CDR1 SGDLS and CDR2 YYNGEE come from the germline V gene. TCRdb ran MiXCR on the 5' RACE reads and lists one entry per CDR3 protein. The data show around 280,000 distinct CDR3 sequences, around 8.8% seen once. Study observations and caveats: Insertions ran lower in abundant cord blood beta clonotypes, though not in memory repertoires. One should note that invariant MAIT and iNKT cells could partly confound zero-insertion analyses.

Separately, the same data were catalogued under a study of yellow fever vaccine responses in identical twins. That source notes: Reportedly, the response of twins' T cells to the vaccine seemed partly convergent, partly personalized.

The receptor was derived from a young woman in good health. The chain links TRBV9 to TRBJ2-3; 8 bases line up with TRBD1. The source material was memory (CD45RO+) T cells sorted from blood. This chain's CDR3 is CASSVGTGITDTQYF. CDR3 nucleotide sequence: TGTGCCAGCAGCGTAGGGACAGGGATAACGGATACGCAGTATTTT.